A single sample is the source of the 2 T cell receptor beta chains below, sequenced in a study of blood T cell repertoires in COVID-19. The protocol was immunoSEQ multiplex PCR, while the TCRdb copy is restricted to in-frame clones and leaves out a portion. The sample records more than 70,000 clones, around nine tenths being singletons. The material sequenced was peripheral blood. The receptors were gathered from a man in his fifties or sixties with acute or convalescent COVID-19.

The rearrangement joins TRBV10-3 to TRBJ2-1; a weak D match, TRBD1 (6 bases). V lost 3 bases, J lost 2 bases, and 11 bases lay in between. Germline V gene data show CDR1 as ENHRY and CDR2 as SYGVKD. The CDR3 is 15 residues long. The CDR3 sequence is CAISDPGVPYNEQFF. The CDR3 DNA reads as TGTGCCATCAGTGATCCAGGGGTCCCCTACAATGAGCAGTTCTTC.

The CDR3 DNA reads TGCGCCAGCAGCAAGAGCCCGGGACAGGGGGGAGAGACCCAGTACTTC. It yields the protein CASSKSPGQGGETQYF. The chain joins TRBV5-1 to TRBJ2-5, with TRBD1 matching over 11 bases. CDR1 is SGHRS and CDR2 is YFSETQ in the germline V gene. The CDR3 has 16 residues. Losses at the gene ends were 4 bases for V and 4 bases for J; bases not matched to a gene: 9.